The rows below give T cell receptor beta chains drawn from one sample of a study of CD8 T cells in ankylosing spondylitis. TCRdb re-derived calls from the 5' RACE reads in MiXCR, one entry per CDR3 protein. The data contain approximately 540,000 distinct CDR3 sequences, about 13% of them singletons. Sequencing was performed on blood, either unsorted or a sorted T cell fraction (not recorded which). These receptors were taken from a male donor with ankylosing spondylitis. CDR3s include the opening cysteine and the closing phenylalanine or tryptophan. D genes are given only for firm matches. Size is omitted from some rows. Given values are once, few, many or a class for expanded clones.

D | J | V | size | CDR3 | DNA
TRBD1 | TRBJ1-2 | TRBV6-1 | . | CASSPDRDPDYGYTF | TGTGCCAGCAGCCCGGACAGGGACCCTGACTATGGCTACACCTTC
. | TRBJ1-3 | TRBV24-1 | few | CATSDLSENTIYF | TGTGCCACCAGTGATTTGAGTGAAAACACCATATATTTT
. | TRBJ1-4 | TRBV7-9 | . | CASSSRSQPNEKLFF | TGTGCCAGCAGCTCCAGGAGTCAGCCAAATGAAAAACTGTTTTTT
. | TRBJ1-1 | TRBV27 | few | CASSSRIEAFF | TGTGCCAGCAGTTCCCGAATTGAAGCTTTCTTT
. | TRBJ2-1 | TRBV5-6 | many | CASSLEPGRLSYNEQFF | TGTGCCAGCAGCTTGGAACCGGGACGGCTATCCTACAATGAGCAGTTCTTC
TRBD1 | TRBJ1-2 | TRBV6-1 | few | CASRGTQRQGSGYTF | TGTGCCAGCAGAGGTACCCAGCGACAGGGTAGCGGCTACACCTTC
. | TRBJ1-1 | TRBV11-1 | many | CASSLDRTNTEAFF | TGTGCCAGCAGCTTAGACAGGACGAACACTGAAGCTTTCTTT
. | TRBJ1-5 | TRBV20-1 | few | CSAGRQPPNQPQHF | TGCAGTGCTGGGAGGCAGCCCCCGAATCAGCCCCAGCATTTT
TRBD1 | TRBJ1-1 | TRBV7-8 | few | CASSAGQLGTEAFF | TGTGCCAGCAGCGCGGGACAGTTGGGCACTGAAGCTTTCTTT
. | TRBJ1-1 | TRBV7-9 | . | CASSPLTGVNTEAFF | TGTGCCAGCAGCCCACTGACAGGCGTGAACACTGAAGCTTTCTTT
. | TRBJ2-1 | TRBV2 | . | CASSERGGEQFF | TGTGCCAGCAGTGAAAGGGGGGGTGAGCAGTTCTTC
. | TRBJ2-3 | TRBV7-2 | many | CASSTPSLPSPEYGGNTDTQYF | TGTGCCAGCAGCACCCCGTCTCTACCCTCTCCCGAGTATGGGGGGAACACAGATACGCAGTATTTT
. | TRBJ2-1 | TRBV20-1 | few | CSARTGTEQFF | TGCAGTGCTAGAACCGGGACTGAGCAGTTCTTC
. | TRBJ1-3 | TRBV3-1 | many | CASSQVLSGNTIYF | TGTGCCAGCAGCCAAGTACTCTCTGGAAACACCATATATTTT
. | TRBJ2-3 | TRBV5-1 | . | CASRGDIADTQYF | TGCGCCAGCAGGGGGGACATAGCAGATACGCAGTATTTT
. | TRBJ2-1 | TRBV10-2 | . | CASSDAWDEQFF | TGCGCCAGCAGCGATGCATGGGATGAGCAGTTCTTC
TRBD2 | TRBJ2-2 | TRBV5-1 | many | CASSLGLAGATTGELFF | TGCGCCAGCAGCTTGGGGCTAGCGGGAGCGACAACCGGGGAGCTGTTTTTT
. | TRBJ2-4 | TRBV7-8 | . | CASSLPSGSLAKNIQYF | TGTGCCAGCAGTTTACCGTCTGGGAGCCTAGCCAAAAACATTCAGTACTTC
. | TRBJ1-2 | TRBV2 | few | CASSEGISGYTF | TGTGCCAGCAGTGAGGGGATCAGTGGCTACACCTTC
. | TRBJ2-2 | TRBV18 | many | CASSPPDRLNTGELFF | TGTGCCAGCTCACCCCCTGACAGGCTCAACACCGGGGAGCTGTTTTTT
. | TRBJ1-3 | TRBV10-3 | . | CAVRMGFSGNTIYF | TGTGCCGTACGTATGGGATTCTCTGGAAACACCATATATTTT
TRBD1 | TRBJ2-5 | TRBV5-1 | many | CASSIGQAQETQYF | TGCGCCAGCAGCATCGGACAGGCTCAAGAGACCCAGTACTTC
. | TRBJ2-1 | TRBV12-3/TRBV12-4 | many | CASRSLGSSSYNEQFF | TGTGCCAGCAGATCCCTAGGCAGTAGCTCCTACAATGAGCAGTTCTTC
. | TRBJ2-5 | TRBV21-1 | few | CASSKAGGLPTETQYF | TGTGCCAGCAGCAAAGCGGGCGGACTCCCCACCGAGACCCAGTACTTC
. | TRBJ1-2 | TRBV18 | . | CASSQPGFGYTF | TGTGCCAGCTCACAACCCGGGTTTGGCTACACCTTC
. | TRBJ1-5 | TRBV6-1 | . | CASRDDIYSNQPQHF | TGTGCCAGCAGGGACGACATTTATAGCAATCAGCCCCAGCATTTT
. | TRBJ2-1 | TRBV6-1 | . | CAVSPFGPVAEQFF | TGTGCCGTCAGTCCTTTCGGTCCGGTGGCTGAGCAGTTCTTC
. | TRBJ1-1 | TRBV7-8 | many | CASSLRIGGGTIGAEAFF | TGTGCCAGCAGCTTAAGAATAGGCGGAGGGACGATTGGAGCTGAAGCTTTCTTT
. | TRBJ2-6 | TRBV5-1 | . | CASSLMGADSGANVLTF | TGCGCCAGCAGCTTGATGGGGGCCGACTCTGGGGCCAACGTCCTGACTTTC
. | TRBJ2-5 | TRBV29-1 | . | CSVGQGTAGGQETQYF | TGCAGCGTTGGACAGGGGACAGCGGGAGGACAAGAGACCCAGTACTTC
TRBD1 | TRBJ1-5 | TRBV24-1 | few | CATSDLFGQGHHF | TGTGCCACCAGTGATTTGTTCGGACAGGGTCACCATTTT
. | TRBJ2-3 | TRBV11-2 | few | CASSLRMSGTTTDTQYF | TGTGCCAGCAGCTTACGGATGAGCGGAACCACCACAGATACGCAGTATTTT
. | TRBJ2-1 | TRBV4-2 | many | CASSASGAAYNEQFF | TGTGCCAGCAGCGCTTCCGGGGCCGCCTACAATGAGCAGTTCTTC
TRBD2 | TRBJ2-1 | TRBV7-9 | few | CASSRSSGGIYNEQFF | TGTGCCAGCAGCCGATCTAGCGGGGGGATATACAATGAGCAGTTCTTC
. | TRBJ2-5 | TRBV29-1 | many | CSGTWHTTVETQYF | TGCAGCGGAACATGGCATACCACTGTAGAGACCCAGTACTTC
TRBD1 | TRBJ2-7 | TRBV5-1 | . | CASGSGGYEQYF | TGCGCCAGCGGCTCAGGGGGTTACGAGCAGTACTTC
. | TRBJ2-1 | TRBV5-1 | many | CASSLDSPTPVYNEQFF | TGCGCCAGCAGCTTGGACTCACCTACACCAGTCTACAATGAGCAGTTCTTC
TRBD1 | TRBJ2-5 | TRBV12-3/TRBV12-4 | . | CASSFPGGKTQYF | TGTGCCAGCAGTTTCCCAGGGGGTAAGACCCAGTACTTC
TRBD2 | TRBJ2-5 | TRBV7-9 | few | CASSSRRGLAGESQYF | TGTGCCAGCAGCTCAAGGAGGGGACTAGCGGGAGAATCCCAGTACTTC